These T cell receptor beta chains were read from a single sample in a study of early T cells in non-severe SARS-CoV-2 infection. TCRdb re-analysed the 5' RACE reads in MiXCR, keeping a single row per CDR3 protein. Seen here are some 81,000 distinct CDR3 sequences, 15% to 20% observed once, and the top ten hold about 3%. Specimen: whole blood. The receptors come from an adult who was a healthcare worker with PCR-confirmed SARS-CoV-2 infection or an uninfected control (not recorded which). CDR3s include the opening cysteine and the closing phenylalanine or tryptophan. D genes are given only for firm matches. Not all rows give a size; the values are once, few, many and, for expanded clones, a class.

clone_size j_call v_call d_call cdr3_length cdr3_aa cdr3_nt
- TRBJ2-5 TRBV3-1 TRBD1 17 CASSPYPTGSAEETQYF TGTGCCAGCAGCCCCTACCCGACAGGGAGCGCCGAAGAGACCCAGTACTTC
- TRBJ2-1 TRBV6-4 TRBD2 17 CASSAPLLAGAPNEQFF TGTGCCAGCAGTGCCCCGTTACTAGCGGGAGCCCCCAATGAGCAGTTCTTC
few TRBJ2-2 TRBV24-1 - 15 CATRNRDTNTGELFF TGTGCCACCAGAAACCGGGATACCAACACCGGGGAGCTGTTTTTT
- TRBJ1-1 TRBV5-6 - 15 CASSSLQVMNTEAFF TGTGCCAGCAGCTCGCTACAGGTGATGAACACTGAAGCTTTCTTT
many TRBJ1-1 TRBV30 TRBD1 16 CAWSVGTGVGGTEAFF TGTGCCTGGAGTGTCGGGACAGGGGTCGGCGGCACTGAAGCTTTCTTT
few TRBJ2-6 TRBV20-1 - 15 CSARDSFSGANVLTF TGCAGTGCTAGAGATAGCTTCTCTGGGGCCAACGTCCTGACTTTC
few TRBJ2-3 TRBV7-2 - 13 CASSSFKPDTQYF TGTGCCAGCAGCTCCTTCAAACCAGATACGCAGTATTTT
- TRBJ2-4 TRBV5-1 - 15 CASSSASVGPNIQYF TGCGCCAGCAGCTCCGCCAGCGTGGGACCAAACATTCAGTACTTC
few TRBJ1-5 TRBV28 - 15 CASSLGHRVFGPQHF TGTGCCAGCAGCCTAGGACATAGGGTCTTCGGGCCCCAGCATTTT
- TRBJ2-4 TRBV7-6 - 15 CASSSTPFGGNIQYF TGTGCCAGCAGCTCAACCCCCTTCGGGGGAAACATTCAGTACTTC
many TRBJ2-7 TRBV7-9 - 14 CASSPPLGAYEQYF TGTGCCAGCAGCCCCCCCCTGGGAGCCTACGAGCAGTACTTC
few TRBJ1-6 TRBV15 TRBD1 17 CATSRIVGTGDNSPLHF TGTGCCACCAGCAGAATTGTCGGGACAGGGGATAATTCACCCCTCCACTTT
few TRBJ2-5 TRBV11-2 - 13 CASSSGRQETQYF TGTGCCAGCAGCTCGGGACGGCAAGAGACCCAGTACTTC
few TRBJ2-6 TRBV5-5 - 17 CASSVWAEASGANVLTF TGTGCCAGCAGCGTATGGGCAGAAGCATCTGGGGCCAACGTCCTGACTTTC
few TRBJ2-1 TRBV29-1 - 10 CSVAHNEQFF TGCAGCGTTGCCCACAATGAGCAGTTCTTC
few TRBJ2-7 TRBV13 - 15 CASSSGRDRAYEQYF TGTGCCAGCAGCTCCGGCCGGGACCGAGCCTACGAGCAGTACTTC
few TRBJ2-3 TRBV28 TRBD2 15 CASNLAGGAMDTQYF TGTGCCAGCAACCTAGCGGGGGGGGCCATGGATACGCAGTATTTT
- TRBJ2-3 TRBV18 TRBD2 19 CASSLRTSGSLASTDTQYF TGTGCCAGCTCCCTTAGGACTAGCGGGAGTCTTGCTAGCACAGATACGCAGTATTTT
few TRBJ2-3 TRBV12-3/TRBV12-4 - 15 CASRLRILPPDTQYF TGTGCCAGCAGACTTCGGATCCTTCCCCCAGATACGCAGTATTTT
- TRBJ2-7 TRBV7-9 - 15 CASSFPPGTEYEQYF TGTGCCAGCAGCTTCCCCCCCGGGACGGAATACGAGCAGTACTTC
few TRBJ1-1 TRBV3-1 - 14 CASSPVDWDTEAFF TGTGCCAGCAGCCCGGTTGATTGGGACACTGAAGCTTTCTTT
- TRBJ1-5 TRBV19 - 21 CASSIRRPTGQGLSGNQPQHF TGTGCCAGTAGTATCCGACGCCCCACGGGACAAGGCCTATCAGGCAATCAGCCCCAGCATTTT
- TRBJ1-1 TRBV9 - 14 CASSVWQMNTEAFF TGTGCCAGCAGCGTATGGCAGATGAACACTGAAGCTTTCTTT
few TRBJ1-1 TRBV2 - 12 CASREDTADAFF TGTGCCAGCAGGGAGGACACCGCTGACGCTTTCTTT
- TRBJ2-7 TRBV5-1 - 14 CASSGSGRAYEQYF TGCGCCAGCAGCGGCTCCGGACGGGCCTACGAGCAGTACTTC
- TRBJ2-7 TRBV7-6 TRBD2 15 CASSLGTSGRDEQYF TGTGCCAGCAGCTTAGGGACTAGCGGGAGGGACGAGCAGTACTTC
- TRBJ1-1 TRBV7-9 - 15 CASSLDVGPNTEAFF TGTGCCAGCAGCTTAGATGTCGGCCCGAACACTGAAGCTTTCTTT
few TRBJ1-6 TRBV19 TRBD1 17 CASSINRGQGANSPLHF TGTGCCAGTAGTATCAACAGGGGCCAGGGGGCTAATTCACCCCTCCACTTT
- TRBJ1-2 TRBV20-1 TRBD1 14 CSALRDSTNYGYTF TGCAGTGCCCTAAGGGACAGTACTAACTATGGCTACACCTTC
- TRBJ2-1 TRBV12-3/TRBV12-4 TRBD2 14 CASTPTSGGPEQFF TGTGCCAGCACCCCGACTAGCGGGGGGCCTGAGCAGTTCTTC
- TRBJ2-7 TRBV7-9 - 14 CASLPGTNLGEQYF TGTGCCAGCCTTCCGGGCACAAACTTGGGGGAGCAGTACTTC
- TRBJ2-3 TRBV29-1 - 16 CSVDGAWGASTDTQYF TGCAGCGTTGATGGGGCTTGGGGCGCTAGCACAGATACGCAGTATTTT
many TRBJ1-6 TRBV5-1 - 12 CASSPENSPLHF TGCGCCAGCAGCCCAGAGAATTCACCCCTCCACTTT
- TRBJ1-6 TRBV2 - 15 CAAQSPQTENSPLHF TGTGCCGCCCAATCCCCCCAGACAGAGAATTCACCCCTCCACTTT
- TRBJ2-1 TRBV30 TRBD2 17 CAWSVYPSGSPYNEQFF TGTGCCTGGAGTGTATACCCGAGCGGGAGTCCCTACAATGAGCAGTTCTTC
- TRBJ2-3 TRBV27 - 12 CASSYSTDTQYF TGTGCCAGCAGTTATAGCACAGATACGCAGTATTTT
many TRBJ2-7 TRBV18 - 15 CASSPRRQSTEEQYF TGTGCCAGCTCACCACGCCGACAGTCAACGGAGGAGCAGTACTTC
few TRBJ2-1 TRBV5-4 TRBD1 15 CASSPDRGPWNEQFF TGTGCCAGCAGCCCGGACAGGGGTCCGTGGAATGAGCAGTTCTTC
few TRBJ1-1 TRBV18 - 14 CASSPLTGDTEAFF TGTGCCAGCTCACCGCTGACAGGTGACACTGAAGCTTTCTTT
- TRBJ1-1 TRBV11-3 TRBD1 14 CASSLVRTGGEAFF TGTGCCAGCAGCTTAGTCCGGACAGGGGGAGAAGCTTTCTTT
many TRBJ1-1 TRBV5-6 - 16 CASSSVIQEMNTEAFF TGTGCCAGCAGCTCGGTCATACAGGAGATGAACACTGAAGCTTTCTTT